This T cell receptor beta chain was sequenced for a study of T cell changes during pregnancy in multiple sclerosis. This CDR3 is built from 12 residues. Trimming removed 4 bases from V and 8 bases from J, with 9 bases in between. The germline CDR1 and CDR2 sequences are MDHEN and SYDVKM. Only in-frame clones appear in the TCRdb table, and some are missing; sequencing was by immunoSEQ multiplex PCR. The sample includes around 30,000 clones, about 92% seen only once; the top ten take 0.4% to 0.55%. The input for sequencing was CD4+ T cells from peripheral blood mononuclear cells, taken after pregnancy. The chain links TRBV28 to TRBJ2-1; D not resolved. The TCR comes from a female donor with multiple sclerosis, enrolled in a pregnancy study. The CDR3 DNA reads as TGTGCCAGCAGTTCCAGTCGGGATGAGCAGTTCTTC. Protein product: CASSSSRDEQFF.